The 23 T cell receptor beta chains reported below all come from one sample, sequenced in a study of T cell changes during pregnancy in multiple sclerosis. Clones were read by immunoSEQ multiplex PCR, and TCRdb kept only the in-frame ones, dropping some. The data contain 93,000 or so clones, less than 95% of them singletons. The sequencing here drew on peripheral blood, taken before pregnancy. The receptors were gathered from a female donor with multiple sclerosis, enrolled in a pregnancy study.

The chain has TRBV10-3 and TRBJ2-2; 11 bases agree with TRBD2. Per the germline V gene, CDR1 is ENHRY and CDR2 is SYGVKD. The CDR3 extends over 16 amino acids. V lost 4 bases, J lost 1 base, and 2 bases stayed unmatched. The CDR3 DNA sequence: TGTGCCATCAGTGGTGGACTAGCGGGGAACACCGGGGAGCTGTTTTTT. It specifies CAISGGLAGNTGELFF.

The chain combines TRBV5-1 with TRBJ2-2; possible D gene TRBD1, 8 bases. V lost 3 bases and J 6 bases, leaving 12 bases between the germline ends. The CDR3 has 14 residues. Germline values: CDR1 SGHRS, CDR2 YFSETQ. The CDR3 region is CASSSTGGAGELFF. CDR3 DNA: TGCGCCAGCAGCTCAACAGGGGGGGCCGGGGAGCTGTTTTTT.

CDR3 residues: CASSLLPGEAFF. CDR3 in DNA: TGTGCCAGCAGCTTACTCCCAGGTGAAGCTTTCTTT. The chain couples TRBV11-2 to TRBJ1-1; D gene unclear. This CDR3 contains 12 residues. V lost 2 bases and J lost 7, with 8 bases in between. Germline V gives CDR1 SGHAT, CDR2 FQNNGV.

This clone was recorded once. V gene TRBV28 combines with J gene TRBJ2-7; no firm D call. The CDR3 loop spans 12 amino acids. Germline V CDR1 and CDR2: MDHEN, SYDVKM. V lost 4 bases to trimming and J lost 4 bases, with 8 bases between them. CDR3 protein: CASSSGEYEQYF. The CDR3 nucleotides read TGTGCCAGCAGTTCAGGTGAATACGAGCAGTACTTC.

This clone was counted once. CDR3 residues: CASSLAGVSPLHF. The CDR3 DNA follows: TGTGCCAGCAGTTTGGCAGGGGTCTCACCCCTCCACTTT. The J gene is TRBJ1-6, the V gene TRBV27; TRBD1 is a possible D gene (6 bases). The CDR3 consists of 13 residues. Trimming cost V 3 bases and J 10 bases, with 10 bases left between them. The germline V gene encodes CDR1 MNHEY and CDR2 SMNVEV (reference sequence).

CDR3 in amino acids: CSVRAETDTQYF. As DNA, the CDR3 is TGCAGCGTACGAGCGGAGACAGATACGCAGTATTTT. V is TRBV29-1 and J is TRBJ2-3; D is perhaps TRBD2 (5 bases). This CDR3 spans 12 amino acids. CDR1 and CDR2 (germline): SQVTM, ANQGSEA. Trimming removed 6 bases at V and 3 bases at J, with 10 bases between.

This clone is a singleton in its sample. The rearrangement links TRBV27 to TRBJ2-7; TRBD2 matches at 8 bases. CDR3 length equals 14 residues. The J segment lost 6 bases and the V segment lost 8 bases, leaving 12 bases of the junction unmatched. Germline V gene sequence: CDR1 MNHEY, CDR2 SMNVEV (reference sequence). For the CDR3, the DNA is TGTGCCAGCGGATTAAAGCGGGAGCCCCTCGAGCAGTACTTC. This encodes CASGLKREPLEQYF.

Remarks on this clone: One end of the junction does not line up with germline, which may come from a read error. The chain combines TRBV7-3 with TRBJ1-2, with TRBD1 matching 8 bases. Per germline, CDR1 SGHTA and CDR2 FQGTGA. This CDR3 is built from 14 residues. The CDR3 nucleotides are TGTGCCAGCAGCCTAACAGGGGGTGACTATGGCTACACCTTC. Its translation is CASSLTGGDYGYTF.

V gene TRBV2 combines with J gene TRBJ2-6; 13 positions agree with TRBD2. Losses at the gene ends were 6 bases for V and 4 bases for J; bases not matched to a gene: 12. The CDR3 runs 19 residues. Germline values: CDR1 SNHLY, CDR2 FYNNEI. The CDR3 loop is CASRPRTSGSPRGANVLTF. The CDR3 coding sequence is TGTGCCAGCAGACCCCGGACTAGCGGGAGCCCGAGGGGGGCCAACGTCCTGACTTTC.

The chain uses TRBV19 and TRBJ2-1, with D possibly being TRBD1 (7 bases). The germline V gene has CDR1 LNHDA and CDR2 SQIVND (reference sequence). V dropped 9 bases and J dropped 10 bases, with 10 bases sitting between them. CDR3 length equals 10 residues. The DNA of the CDR3 is TGTGCCAGCGGAGGGGGCGAGCAGTTCTTC. Its translation is CASGGGEQFF.

The V call is TRBV2, the J call TRBJ1-1; TRBD1 is a possible D gene (6 bases). This CDR3 contains 17 residues. Trimming cost V 5 bases and J 0 bases, with 19 bases left between them. Germline-derived CDR1 and CDR2 are SNHLY and FYNNEI. The CDR3 nucleotides read TGTGCCAGCAGTTTAAGCCGACAGGCCGGAGTGAACACTGAAGCTTTCTTT. Encoded protein: CASSLSRQAGVNTEAFF.

J is TRBJ2-3 and V is TRBV5-4; 11 bases fit TRBD2. The CDR3 extends over 19 amino acids. The junction had 13 bases not matched to a gene; V was cut back by 4 bases and J by 0 bases. CDR1 SGHNT and CDR2 YYREEE come from the germline V gene (reference sequence). The CDR3 is CASSPRGLAGYPSTDTQYF. DNA for the CDR3: TGTGCCAGCAGCCCGCGAGGACTAGCGGGCTATCCTAGCACAGATACGCAGTATTTT.

The chain carries TRBV6-5 and TRBJ1-4, with 7 positions matching TRBD1. Per germline, CDR1 MNHEY and CDR2 SVGAGI. CDR3 length: 14 amino acids. With 6 bases clipped from V and 5 bases from J, the junction kept 6 bases outside the gene matches. The CDR3 nucleotides are TGTGCCAGCAGACCCTGGGACAGCAATGAAAAACTGTTTTTT. Its protein is CASRPWDSNEKLFF.

The V call is TRBV18, the J call TRBJ2-3, with a possible D match to TRBD2 (6 bases). Trimming took 6 bases from V and 2 from J, leaving 18 bases between them. Per germline, CDR1 KGHSH and CDR2 LQKENI. This CDR3 has 16 amino acids. The CDR3 protein is CASSPSRDWFTDTQYF. The CDR3 DNA follows: TGTGCCAGCTCCCCCTCAAGGGACTGGTTCACAGATACGCAGTATTTT.

To note about this clone: An end of the junction does not agree with germline; a read error may underlie this. The rearrangement joins TRBV11-2 to TRBJ2-2, with D perhaps matching TRBD1 (5 bases). Germline V CDR1 and CDR2: SGHAT, FQNNGV. CDR3 length: 15 amino acids. The CDR3 sequence is CASTLQSRRGGELFF. CDR3 coding DNA: TGTGCCAGCACCTTACAGTCCCGAAGGGGCGGGGAGCTGTTTTTT.

The CDR3 here is CASSQVPDTEAFF. For the CDR3, the DNA is TGCGCCAGCAGCCAAGTCCCGGACACTGAAGCTTTCTTT. The rearrangement joins TRBV4-1 to TRBJ1-1; unclear D gene. CDR3 size: 13 residues. The germline gives CDR1 MGHRA, CDR2 YSYEKL. V lost 1 base and J 3 bases, leaving 6 bases between the germline ends.

The CDR3 protein is CASSQVRGNTEAFF. In DNA, the CDR3 is TGCGCCAGCAGCCAAGTACGAGGGAACACTGAAGCTTTCTTT. The chain recombines TRBV4-1 with TRBJ1-1; D unclear. The CDR3 has 14 amino acids. CDR1 and CDR2 (germline): MGHRA, YSYEKL. Trimming left V 1 base short and J 1 base short, with 7 bases between.

This chain uses TRBV7-6 with TRBJ2-1, with TRBD1 as a possible D gene (5 bases). Trimming took 5 bases from V and 7 from J, leaving 18 bases between them. The germline V gene encodes CDR1 SGHVS and CDR2 FNYEAQ. The CDR3 has 15 residues. This chain's CDR3 is CASSPLRSDRNEQFF. The CDR3 DNA reads as TGTGCCAGCAGCCCCTTAAGGTCTGACAGAAATGAGCAGTTCTTC.

The chain combines TRBV2 with TRBJ2-7; 8 bases are a match to TRBD1. With V trimmed by 3 bases and J by 4 bases, 8 bases remained unmatched. The germline CDR1 and CDR2 sequences are SNHLY and FYNNEI. This CDR3 has 15 residues. The CDR3 DNA follows: TGTGCCAGCAGTGATCGGCGGACAGGGTCATACGAGCAGTACTTC. Translating gives CASSDRRTGSYEQYF. Together with reference TRBV2 and TRBJ2-7, the CDR3 gives the full variable domain: EPEVTQTPSHQVTQMGQEVILRCVPISNHLYFYWYRQILGQKVEFLVSFYNNEISEKSEIFDDQFSVERPDGSNFTLKIRSTKLEDSAMYFCASSDRRTGSYEQYFGPGTRLTVT.

This chain links TRBV30 with TRBJ2-1; no clear D gene. Trimming cost V 2 bases and J 4 bases, with 18 bases left between them. The CDR3 length is 16 residues. The germline V gene has CDR1 GTSNPN and CDR2 SVGIG (reference sequence). The DNA of the CDR3 is TGTGCCTGGAGTAGGCCAGACACTTGGCCTTACAATGAGCAGTTCTTC. Its translation is CAWSRPDTWPYNEQFF.

This chain connects TRBV5-1 to TRBJ2-7; 7 nucleotides agree with TRBD1. The germline CDR1 and CDR2 sequences are SGHRS and YFSETQ. The CDR3 is 14 amino acids. The V and J ends lost 2 bases and 2 bases, in that order; junction bases with no gene match: 4. CDR3 coding DNA: TGCGCCAGCAGCTTAACACAGGGGCCCTACGAGCAGTACTTC. It translates to CASSLTQGPYEQYF. Based on the CDR3 plus reference TRBV5-1 and TRBJ2-7, the full variable domain is KAGVTQTPRYLIKTRGQQVTLSCSPISGHRSVSWYQQTPGQGLQFLFEYFSETQRNKGNFPGRFSGRQFSNSRSEMNVSTLELGDSALYLCASSLTQGPYEQYFGPGTRLTVT.

The chain carries TRBV25-1 and TRBJ1-3, with TRBD1 identical over 7 bases. V was clipped by 5 bases and J by 0 bases; unmatched bases: 1. The length of the CDR3 is 14 residues. Germline V gene data show CDR1 as MGHDK and CDR2 as SYGVNS. The CDR3 loop is CASSRDSSGNTIYF. The CDR3 DNA reads TGTGCCAGCAGTAGGGACAGCTCTGGAAACACCATATATTTT.

This clone has a single count. This chain uses TRBV5-1 with TRBJ1-2, with D perhaps matching TRBD1 (6 bases). The CDR3 is made up of 14 amino acids. CDR1 and CDR2 from the germline V gene are SGHRS and YFSETQ. Trimming left V 4 bases short and J 2 bases short, with 12 bases between. The chain's CDR3 is CASSLDRSNYGYTF. The CDR3 region has the DNA TGCGCCAGCAGCCTGGACAGATCGAACTATGGCTACACCTTC.